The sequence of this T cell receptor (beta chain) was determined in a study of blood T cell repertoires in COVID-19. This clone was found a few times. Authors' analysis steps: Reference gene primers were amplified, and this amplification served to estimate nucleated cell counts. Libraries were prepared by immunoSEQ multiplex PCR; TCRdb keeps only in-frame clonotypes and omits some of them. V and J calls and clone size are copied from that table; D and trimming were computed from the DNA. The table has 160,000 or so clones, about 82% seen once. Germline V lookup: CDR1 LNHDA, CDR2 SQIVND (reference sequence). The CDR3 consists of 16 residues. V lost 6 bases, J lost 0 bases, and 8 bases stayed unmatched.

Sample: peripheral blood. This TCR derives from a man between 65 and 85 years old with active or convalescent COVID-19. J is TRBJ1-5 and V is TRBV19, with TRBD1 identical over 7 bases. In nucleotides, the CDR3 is TGTGCCAGTAGGCGGACAGGAACCGATAGCAATCAGCCCCAGCATTTT. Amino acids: CASRRTGTDSNQPQHF.